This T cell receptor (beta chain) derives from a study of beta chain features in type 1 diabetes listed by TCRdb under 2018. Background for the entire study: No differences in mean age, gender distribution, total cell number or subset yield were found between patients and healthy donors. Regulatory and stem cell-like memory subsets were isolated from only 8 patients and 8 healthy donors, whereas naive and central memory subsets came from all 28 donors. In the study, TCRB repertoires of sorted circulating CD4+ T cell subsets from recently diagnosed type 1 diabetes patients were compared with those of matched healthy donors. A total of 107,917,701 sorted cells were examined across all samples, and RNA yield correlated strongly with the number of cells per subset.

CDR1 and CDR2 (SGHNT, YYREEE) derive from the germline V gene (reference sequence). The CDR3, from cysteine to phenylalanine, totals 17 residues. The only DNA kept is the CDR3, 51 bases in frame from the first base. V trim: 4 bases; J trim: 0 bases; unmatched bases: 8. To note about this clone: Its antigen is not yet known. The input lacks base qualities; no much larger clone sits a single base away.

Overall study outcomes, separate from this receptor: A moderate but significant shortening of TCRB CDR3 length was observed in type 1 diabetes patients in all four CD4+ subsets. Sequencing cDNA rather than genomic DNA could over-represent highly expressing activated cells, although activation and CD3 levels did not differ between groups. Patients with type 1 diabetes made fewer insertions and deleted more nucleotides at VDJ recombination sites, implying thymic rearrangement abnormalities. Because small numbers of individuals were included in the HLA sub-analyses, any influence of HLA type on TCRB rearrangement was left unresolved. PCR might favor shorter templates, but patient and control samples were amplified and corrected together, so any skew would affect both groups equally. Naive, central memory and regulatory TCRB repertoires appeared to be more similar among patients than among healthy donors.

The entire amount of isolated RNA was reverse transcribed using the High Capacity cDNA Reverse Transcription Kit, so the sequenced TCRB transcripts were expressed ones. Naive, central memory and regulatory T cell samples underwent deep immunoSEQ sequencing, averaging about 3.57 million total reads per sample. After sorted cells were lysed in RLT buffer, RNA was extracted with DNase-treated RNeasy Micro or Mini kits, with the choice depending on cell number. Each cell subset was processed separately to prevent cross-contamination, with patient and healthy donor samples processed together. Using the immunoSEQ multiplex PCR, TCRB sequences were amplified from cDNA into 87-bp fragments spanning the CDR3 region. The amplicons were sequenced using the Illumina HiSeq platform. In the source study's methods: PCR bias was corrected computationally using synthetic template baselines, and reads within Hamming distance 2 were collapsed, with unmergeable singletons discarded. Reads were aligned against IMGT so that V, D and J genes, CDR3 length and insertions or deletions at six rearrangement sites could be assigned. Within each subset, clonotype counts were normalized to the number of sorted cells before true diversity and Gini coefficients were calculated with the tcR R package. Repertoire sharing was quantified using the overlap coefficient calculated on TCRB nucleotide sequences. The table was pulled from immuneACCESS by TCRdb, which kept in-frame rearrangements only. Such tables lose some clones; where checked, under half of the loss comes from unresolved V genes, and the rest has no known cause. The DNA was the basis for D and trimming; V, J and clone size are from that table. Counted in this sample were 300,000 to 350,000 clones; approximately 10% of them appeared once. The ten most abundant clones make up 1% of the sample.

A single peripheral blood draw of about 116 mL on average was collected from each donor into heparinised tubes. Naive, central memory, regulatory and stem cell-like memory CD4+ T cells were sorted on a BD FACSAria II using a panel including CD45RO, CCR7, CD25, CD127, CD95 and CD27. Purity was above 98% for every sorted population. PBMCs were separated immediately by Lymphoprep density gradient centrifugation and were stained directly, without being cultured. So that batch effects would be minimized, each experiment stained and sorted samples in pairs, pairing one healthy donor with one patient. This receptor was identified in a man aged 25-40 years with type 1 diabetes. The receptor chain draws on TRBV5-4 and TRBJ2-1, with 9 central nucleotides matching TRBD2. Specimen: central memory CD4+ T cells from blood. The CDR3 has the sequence CASSAGTSRSSYNEQFF. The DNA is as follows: TGTGCCAGCAGCGCGGGGACTAGCCGTAGCTCCTACAATGAGCAGTTCTTC.